These 5 T cell receptor beta chains were sequenced from one sample in a study of blood T cell repertoires in COVID-19. Using immunoSEQ multiplex PCR, the repertoire was profiled, and TCRdb retains in-frame clones only, with some absent. The profile shows about 130,000 clones, about 85% of them singletons. The specimen sequenced was peripheral blood. The receptors come from a man aged 55 to 70 with acute or convalescent COVID-19.

This sequence joins TRBV19 and TRBJ2-2; weak D call: TRBD2 (6 bases). Germline lookup yields CDR1 LNHDA and CDR2 SQIVND (reference sequence). Deletions cut 10 bases from V and 1 base from J, with 16 bases between. This CDR3 region has 15 residues. CDR3 nucleotide sequence: TGTGCCACCTCGTGGTGGGGAGGGAACACCGGGGAGCTGTTTTTT. As protein: CATSWWGGNTGELFF.

The rearrangement uses TRBV27 and TRBJ1-5; 8 nucleotides align to TRBD1. V was pared by 3 bases and J by 5 bases, with 12 bases of the junction left unmatched. The V gene's germline CDR1 is MNHEY and CDR2 SMNVEV (reference sequence). The CDR3 is 17 residues long. This chain's CDR3 is CASSLGRGRDQDQPQHF. CDR3 nucleotides: TGTGCCAGCAGTTTGGGCAGGGGGCGCGATCAGGATCAGCCCCAGCATTTT.

The chain is built from TRBV28 and TRBJ2-7; 12 positions match TRBD1. J lost 3 bases, V lost 5 bases, and 8 bases had no gene match. CDR3 length equals 16 residues. Germline lookup yields CDR1 MDHEN and CDR2 SYDVKM. CDR3 loop: CASSGRDRGRYYEQYF. For the CDR3, the DNA is TGTGCCAGCAGTGGGCGGGACAGGGGGCGGTACTACGAGCAGTACTTC.

The sample holds one count of this clone. The CDR3 nucleotides are TGTGCCAGCAGTTTAGGGGGGGGAGGTCTCTATGGCTACACCTTC. Encoded protein: CASSLGGGGLYGYTF. V gene TRBV28 combines with J gene TRBJ1-2, with D possibly TRBD1 on 5 matching bases. Germline CDR1 and CDR2: MDHEN and SYDVKM. V shed 2 bases and J shed 4 bases, with 14 bases lying between them. The CDR3 is 15 residues long.

The J gene is TRBJ1-6, the V gene TRBV9; the match to TRBD1 covers 7 bases. CDR1 SGDLS and CDR2 YYNGEE come from the germline V gene. J was trimmed by 10 bases and V by 2 bases; bases with no gene match: 3. The CDR3 spans 13 residues. The CDR3 loop is CASSVTGDSPLHF. CDR3 nucleotides: TGTGCCAGCAGCGTTACAGGGGACTCACCCCTCCACTTT.